A selection of T cell receptor beta chains follows, all from one sample in a study of blood T cells in healthy people across ages. TCRdb called the 5' RACE reads again in MiXCR, with one record for every CDR3 protein. In the table there are about 1.5 million distinct CDR3 sequences, approximately 39% of which are singletons. Sequenced sample: blood. The source of these receptors is a woman between 18 and 29 years old in good health. CDR3s leave out the opening cysteine and the closing phenylalanine or tryptophan.

v_gene	CDR3aa
TRBV7-9	ASSQSPGTGITEAF
TRBV5-1	ASSSPGQASSGANVLT
TRBV6-4	ASSAKGENTEAF
TRBV29-1	SVEGVAGGLTDTQY
TRBV12-3/TRBV12-4	ASSSRDRVFMSQPQH
TRBV7-3	ASSPYRDSYNEQF
TRBV29-1	SALSGTLYGYT
TRBV27	ASSFWRGGSTDTQY
TRBV6-1	ASSKVNTEAF
TRBV18	ASSPGDRVRISQY
TRBV27	ASSAEGILAGELF
TRBV12-3/TRBV12-4	ASSFQSRVQETQY
TRBV29-1	SVARSGEQY
TRBV12-3/TRBV12-4	ASSPLGREQF
TRBV20-1	SAHQTSGSLEQY
TRBV28	ASSFLEGSAYEQY
TRBV2	ACQIAQETQY
TRBV7-2	ASSFRDGGTEAF
TRBV7-9	ASSLGSGVGNQPQH
TRBV9	ASSVGWGLNSYEQY
TRBV11-2	ASRSPFTGVLETQY
TRBV29-1	SVVMKYQETQY
TRBV20-1	SARNGAQGNQPQH
TRBV6-2/TRBV6-3	ASSYPWAVITGELF
TRBV24-1	ATSAGTNYGYT
TRBV2	ASQIAGGRTDTQY
TRBV10-3	AISESEGGNTEAF
TRBV19	ASSIREGYGYT
TRBV28	ASSFRLAGDEQY
TRBV7-9	ASSLVMQGAYEQY
TRBV4-2	ASSQVRTSAYNEQF
TRBV6-5	ASSFVTGGGSEAF
TRBV6-2/TRBV6-3	ASSLSRDRANYGYT
TRBV4-1	ASSLGTGVDTGYT
TRBV7-2	ASSLRTGSLF
TRBV29-1	TGTGGLGETQY
TRBV4-3	TSSQDEPDPTGELF
TRBV7-2	ASSPSTAVGGYT
TRBV3-1	ASSQVAYSSTDTQY
TRBV12-3/TRBV12-4	ASSLSSDGYT